Here is one T cell receptor beta chain with its context. Germline V CDR1 and CDR2: SGHTA, FQGNSA. This CDR3 spans 15 amino acids. Between the trimmed V and J ends, which lost 5 bases and 4 bases, there was a span of 17 bases. This record belongs to a study of technical replicates of blood from several donors. This table comes from immunoSEQ multiplex PCR, and its TCRdb copy is limited to in-frame clones, with some not included. Here the sample spans 81,000 or so clones, 90% to 97% being singletons. This receptor was taken from a human donor in good health. The chain uses TRBV7-2 and TRBJ1-1; D is undetermined. The specimen sequenced was T cells isolated from PBMCs. The CDR3: CASSRYRARGTEAFF. In DNA form, the CDR3 reads TGTGCCAGCAGCCGCTACCGCGCACGGGGCACTGAAGCTTTCTTT.